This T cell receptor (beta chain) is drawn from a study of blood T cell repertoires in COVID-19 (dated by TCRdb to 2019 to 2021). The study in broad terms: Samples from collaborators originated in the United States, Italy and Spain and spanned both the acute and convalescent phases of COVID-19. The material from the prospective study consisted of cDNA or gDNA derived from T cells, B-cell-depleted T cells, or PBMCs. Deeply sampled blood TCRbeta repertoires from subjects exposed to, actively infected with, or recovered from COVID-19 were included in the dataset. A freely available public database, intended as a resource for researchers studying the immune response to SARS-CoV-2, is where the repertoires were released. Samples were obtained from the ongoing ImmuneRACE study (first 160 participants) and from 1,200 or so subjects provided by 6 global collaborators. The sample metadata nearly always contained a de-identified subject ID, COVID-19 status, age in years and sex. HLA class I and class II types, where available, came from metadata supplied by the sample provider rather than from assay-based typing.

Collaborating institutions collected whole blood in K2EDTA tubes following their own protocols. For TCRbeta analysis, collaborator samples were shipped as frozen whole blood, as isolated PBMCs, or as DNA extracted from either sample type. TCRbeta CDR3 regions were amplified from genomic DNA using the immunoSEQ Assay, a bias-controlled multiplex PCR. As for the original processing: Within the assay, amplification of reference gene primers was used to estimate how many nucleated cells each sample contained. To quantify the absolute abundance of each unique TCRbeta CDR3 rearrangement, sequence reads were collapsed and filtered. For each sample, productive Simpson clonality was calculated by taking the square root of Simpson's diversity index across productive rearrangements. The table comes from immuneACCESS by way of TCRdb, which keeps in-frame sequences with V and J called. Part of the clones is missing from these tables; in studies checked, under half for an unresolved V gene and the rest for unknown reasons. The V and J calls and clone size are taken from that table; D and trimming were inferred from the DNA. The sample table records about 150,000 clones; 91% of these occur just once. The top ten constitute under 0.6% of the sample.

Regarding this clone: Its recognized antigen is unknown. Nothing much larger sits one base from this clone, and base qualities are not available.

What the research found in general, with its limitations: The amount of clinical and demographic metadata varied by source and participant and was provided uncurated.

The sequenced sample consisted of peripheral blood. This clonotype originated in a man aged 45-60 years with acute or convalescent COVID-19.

The sequenced DNA: TGTGCCAGCAGTCGCCGACAGGGGTTCGACGAGCAGTACTTC. It encodes CASSRRQGFDEQYF. The rearrangement joined TRBV6-5 to TRBJ2-7, with 8 central nucleotides matching TRBD1. Spanning cysteine to phenylalanine, the CDR3 consists of 14 amino acids. Only the CDR3 DNA stays, 42 bases, in frame from base 1. The germline V end is reduced by 5 bases and the J end by 5 bases; junction bases left unmatched: 8. The germline V gene sets CDR1 to MNHEY and CDR2 to SVGAGI.